One sample yielded the 8 T cell receptor beta chains listed below, sequenced in a study of tumor and adjacent non-tumor tissue in lung cancer. TCRbeta libraries were built with three rounds of nested PCR, modified from ARM-PCR. Via MiXCR, TCRdb re-called the multiplex PCR reads, giving one row per CDR3 protein. The sample shows more than 85,000 distinct CDR3 sequences, around three fifths of them seen only once. This sample's RNA came from whole unsorted tissue. The sample consisted of lung tumor tissue. The source of these receptors is a man aged 70-80 years with non-small cell lung cancer.

As concerns this clonotype: Just one base apart from a much larger clone, this may be a read error. The chain carries TRBV20-1 and TRBJ2-3; no clear D. In germline, CDR1 is DFQATT, CDR2 SNEGSKA (reference sequence). This CDR3 region has 13 residues. CDR3 bases: TGCGGTGCTAGATTGCTGGGTGGAGATACGCAGTATTTT. Amino acid sequence: CGARLLGGDTQYF.

Concerning this clonotype: In this CDR3 the conserved last residue, phenylalanine or tryptophan, is missing, so a read error is likely. This chain links TRBV12-3 or TRBV12-4 with TRBJ1-5, with 12 bases identical to TRBD1. With 5 bases clipped from V and 6 bases from J, the junction kept 5 bases outside the gene matches. CDR3 length equals 15 residues. The CDR3 DNA follows: TGTGCCAGCAGTGGGGACAGGGGGCACAGTCAGCCCCAGCATCTT. Translation gives CASSGDRGHSQPQHL.

This clonotype was counted a single time. A read error may account for a junction end that differs from germline. The chain uses TRBV11-2 and TRBJ2-5; D might be TRBD2 (6 bases). The length of the CDR3 is 15 residues. CDR1 SGHAT and CDR2 FQNNGV come from the germline V gene. Here the CDR3 reads CTSSLRPGSLETQYF. In DNA, the CDR3 is TGTACCAGCAGCTTAAGACCCGGGAGTCTAGAGACCCAGTACTTC.

This clonotype was seen at least ten times. With a much larger clone just one base away, this may be a read error. The rearrangement uses TRBV11-3 and TRBJ2-7, with 8 positions matching TRBD2. Looked up from germline, CDR1 is SGHNT and CDR2 is YENEEA. This CDR3 has 13 amino acids. J lost 9 bases, V lost 5 bases, and 9 bases had no gene match. For the CDR3, the DNA is TGTGCCAGCAGCCCCCCAGCGGGAGACGGGCAGTACTTC. Its translation is CASSPPAGDGQYF.

Note on this clonotype: Possible read error: a much larger clone is one base away. This chain joins TRBV4-2 and TRBJ1-5, with 9 positions matching TRBD1. Germline CDR1 LGHNA, CDR2 YNFKEQ. The CDR3 length is 15 residues. Here the CDR3 reads CAISQDGTGSQPQHF. The CDR3 DNA is TGTGCCATCAGCCAAGATGGGACAGGGAGTCAGCCCCAGCATTTT.

The genes are TRBV2 and TRBJ1-2; 8 positions agree with TRBD1. Germline loops: CDR1 SNHLY, CDR2 FYNNEI. V was pared by 7 bases and J by 3 bases, with 19 bases of the junction left unmatched. The CDR3 covers 18 residues. The CDR3 nucleotides are TGTGCCAGCATCCCCACGGACAGGGTCCCGTCTGGCGACTATGGCTACACCTTC. Amino acids: CASIPTDRVPSGDYGYTF.

On this clonotype: The germline gene is not matched at one end of the junction; a read error may be the cause. The genes are TRBV12-3 or TRBV12-4 and TRBJ2-1; 7 bases fit TRBD2. The CDR3 has 14 amino acids. For the CDR3, the DNA is TGTGCTAGCAGCTGGGGGGAGGGATACAATGAGCAGTTCTTC. Residues: CASSWGEGYNEQFF.

This chain connects TRBV6-5 to TRBJ1-4; no reliable D call. The CDR3 is 17 amino acids. CDR1 and CDR2 from the germline V gene are MNHEY and SVGAGI. Trimming left V 2 bases short and J 5 bases short, with 18 bases between. CDR3 sequence (DNA): TGTGCCAGCAGTTACGGTGCTGCGGGCAAGAGCAATGAAAAACTGTTTTTT. As protein: CASSYGAAGKSNEKLFF.